The clone carrying this T cell receptor (beta chain) has ten or more counts. Its antigen is as yet unknown. The data stem from a study of T cells in Graves' hyperthyroidism and ophthalmopathy. This CDR3 is built from 12 residues. Germline V CDR1 and CDR2: LGHDT, YNNKEL (reference sequence). V was pared by 10 bases and J by 6 bases, with 14 bases between. Patients counted as stable if ophthalmopathy did not develop within 18 months. Any patient presenting with uncontrolled infection, other autoimmune disease, pregnancy or lactation was left out. Fresh peripheral blood, under 13 ml, was the source of the PBMCs. Whole-study results and caveats: Blood shared most expanded thyroid clonotypes above 0.001.

TCR beta CDR3 regions were amplified from RNA transcripts. TCR CDR3 regions were first amplified by RT-PCR with HTBI primers. TCRdb ran MiXCR on the multiplex PCR reads and lists one entry per CDR3 protein. The repertoire consists of about 400,000 distinct CDR3 sequences, with around a sixth occurring once and the leading ten covering about 14%. This TCR came from a woman between 18 and 29 years old with Graves' hyperthyroidism. The chain employs TRBV3-1 and TRBJ2-3; possibly TRBD2 for D (7 bases). Sample: blood. The CDR3 spells CATRGARDTQYF. CDR3 in DNA: TGTGCCACCCGGGGGGCTCGGGATACGCAGTATTTT.